The rows below give T cell receptor beta chains drawn from one sample of a study of neurological immune-mediated disorders. MiXCR, run by TCRdb on the 5' RACE reads, gives a single entry per CDR3 protein. The table has about 39,000 distinct CDR3 sequences, 7% to 8.5% seen once. Sequencing was performed on CD4+ T cells from blood. These receptors originate from a man in his forties or fifties in good health. Each CDR3 is given with its conserved first and last residue. The D gene is left open where the match is weak. For some rows the clone size is stated as once, few or many, or as a class when expanded; others skip it.

>NA|TRBJ2-7|TRBV20-1|NA
CSAKDYAGTEQYF
TGCAGTGCTAAGGACTATGCGGGAACCGAGCAGTACTTC
>many|TRBJ2-2|TRBV7-2|TRBD2
CASSYNTIAGGPMNTGELFF
TGTGCCAGCAGCTACAACACCATAGCGGGAGGGCCTATGAACACCGGGGAGCTGTTTTTT
>medium-sized|TRBJ2-7|TRBV7-2|TRBD1
CASSRDRPYEQYF
TGTGCCAGCAGCCGGGACAGACCCTACGAGCAGTACTTC
>NA|TRBJ2-1|TRBV7-9|TRBD2
CASSYVTGLAGLKENEQFF
TGTGCCAGCAGCTACGTCACGGGACTAGCGGGTTTGAAAGAAAATGAGCAGTTCTTC
>many|TRBJ1-1|TRBV28|NA
CASTRPNTEAFF
TGTGCCAGCACCCGGCCGAACACTGAAGCTTTCTTT
>many|TRBJ2-3|TRBV10-3|TRBD2
CAISESSGRAWTDTQYF
TGTGCCATCAGTGAGTCTAGCGGGAGGGCCTGGACAGATACGCAGTATTTT
>many|TRBJ2-1|TRBV5-1|NA
CASSLALVIGQSYNEQFF
TGCGCCAGCAGCTTGGCCCTGGTTATTGGCCAGAGTTACAATGAGCAGTTCTTC
>many|TRBJ1-2|TRBV12-3/TRBV12-4|TRBD1
CASSPTGGTYGYTF
TGTGCCAGCAGTCCTACAGGGGGGACGTATGGCTACACCTTC
>many|TRBJ2-6|TRBV7-2|NA
CASSRSGANVLTF
TGTGCCAGCAGCCGATCTGGGGCCAACGTCCTGACTTTC
>many|TRBJ2-7|TRBV3-1|TRBD2
CASSQDRLAGVNEQYF
TGTGCCAGCAGCCAAGATAGGCTAGCGGGAGTAAACGAGCAGTACTTC
>NA|TRBJ2-4|TRBV5-6|NA
CASSFYICSASLGTGGNIQYF
NA
>NA|TRBJ2-7|TRBV18|TRBD2
CASSAGGDYEQYF
TGTGCCAGCTCAGCCGGGGGGGACTACGAGCAGTACTTC
>many|TRBJ2-7|TRBV28|NA
CASSSLGLPGPYEQYF
TGTGCCAGCAGTTCTCTGGGCCTCCCGGGGCCCTACGAGCAGTACTTC